One TCR beta chain is described in this entry. The count of this clone is one. This clone's antigen is unknown. Within one base of it there is no much larger clone, and no base qualities were kept. To sequence the TCRbeta CDR3 region, genomic DNA was isolated from the sorted cells. The immunoSEQ Assay was used to sequence the TCRbeta CDR3 regions. Not all clones reach the TCRdb copy of this immuneACCESS table, which keeps in-frame sequences only. Checked studies attribute under half of the gap to unresolved V genes and leave the rest unexplained. The sample table lists 18,000 or so clones, about two thirds of them with a count of one. 15% to 20% of the sample comes from the top ten. Patients with a history of autoimmune disease or receiving systemic immunosuppression were excluded from the trial. Peripheral blood for TCR sequencing was collected from all dose cohorts at baseline, on cycle 4 day 1, and on cycle 7 day 1. The samples were taken from a phase I, first-in-human, multicenter, open-label dose-escalation trial of ivuxolimab. Adults with locally advanced or metastatic head and neck squamous cell, hepatocellular, melanoma or renal cell carcinoma were enrolled in the trial. Before TCR sequencing, CD4+ and CD8+ T cells were separately sorted from peripheral blood.

V loses 0 bases of germline sequence and J loses 3 bases, and the interval between the two ends is 12 bases. CDR1 ENHRY and CDR2 SYGVKD are derived from the germline V gene. Counted from cysteine to phenylalanine, this CDR3 has 15 amino acids. The only DNA kept is the CDR3, 45 bases in frame from the first base. The data originate from a study of OX40 agonist ivuxolimab in advanced cancers. For context, the study as a whole: Ivuxolimab was an agonistic, fully human IgG2 monoclonal antibody directed against OX40 (CD134), a costimulatory receptor. Partial responses were achieved by three dose-escalation patients, of whom one had hepatocellular carcinoma and two had cutaneous melanoma. The dose-escalation cohort was roughly 83% male with a mean age of approximately 60 years, ranging from 23 to 79. The paper reports the monotherapy dose-escalation portion (N of about 50 patients) of the phase I ivuxolimab trial. Of the approximately 50 dose-escalation patients, hepatocellular carcinoma was present in approximately 20, melanoma in around 15, renal cell carcinoma in 9 and head and neck cancer in 9. The point of sequencing TCRbeta in the periphery was to test whether ivuxolimab changed TCR sequence diversity and drove clonal T-cell expansion. Patients were allowed to have had prior anti-PD-1, anti-PD-L1 or anti-CTLA-4 therapy, and more than 35% of the dose-escalation patients had been treated with checkpoint inhibitors. Intravenous ivuxolimab was administered to patients every 2 weeks at six dose levels: 0.01, 0.1, 0.3, 1.5, 3 and 10 mg/kg. Paper-wide results and their limitations: On average, CD8+ T cells showed more expanded clones than CD4+ T cells after ivuxolimab. Antigen specificity was not determined for the clonally expanded peripheral T cells. At doses of 0.1 to 3.0 mg/kg, clonal expansion of both CD4+ and CD8+ T cells in blood was seen between baseline and week 6. Low levels of normalized T-cell clonal expansion were also seen in some nonresponding patients. In the 0.1-3.0 mg/kg groups, partial responders had among the lowest normalized peripheral clonal expansion, particularly in CD8+ T cells.

This receptor was identified in an adult with an advanced solid tumor such as melanoma, head and neck, liver or kidney cancer. The rearranged chain carries TRBV10-3 and TRBJ2-7; D gene: possibly TRBD1, on 6 matching bases. The sequenced sample was CD4+ or CD8+ T cells sorted from blood, obtained in a trial of the OX40 agonist ivuxolimab. The CDR3 protein: CAISESQGLNYEQYF. The nucleotide sequence is given as TGTGCCATCAGTGAGTCCCAGGGGCTTAACTACGAGCAGTACTTC.